The entry below gives a single TCR beta chain sequence along with its context. Method: immunoSEQ multiplex PCR; TCRdb's copy keeps in-frame clones and lacks some. In the table there are around 110,000 clones, approximately 84% of which are singletons. The data derive from a study of T cell responses to AZD1222 COVID-19 vaccine. Material: peripheral blood, obtained on day 0 of AZD1222 vaccination. This TCR was sampled from an adult in good health.

CDR3 residues: CASSFSSGRPYEQYF. CDR3 coding DNA: TGTGCCAGCAGTTTCTCTAGCGGGAGGCCTTACGAGCAGTACTTC. The V and J genes are TRBV6-5 and TRBJ2-7; the match to TRBD2 covers 11 bases. The CDR3 totals 15 residues. V lost 4 bases to trimming and J lost 4 bases; unmatched junction nucleotides: 6. Germline CDR1 and CDR2: MNHEY and SVGAGI.